Shown below are 19 T cell receptor beta chains from a single sample sequenced in a study of blood T cell repertoires in COVID-19. Profiled with immunoSEQ multiplex PCR; TCRdb holds only in-frame clones, not every one. The profile shows roughly 80,000 clones, about 83% of them singletons. The sample taken for sequencing was peripheral blood. The receptors here all came from a man aged 45-60 years with acute or convalescent COVID-19.

J is TRBJ2-3 and V is TRBV29-1, with 12 bases identical to TRBD2. The ends lost 4 bases at V and 4 bases at J; junction bases unmatched: 6. The CDR3 extends over 15 amino acids. In germline, CDR1 is SQVTM, CDR2 ANQGSEA. This CDR3 is CSVARLAGDADTQYF. In nucleotides, the CDR3 is TGCAGCGTTGCTCGACTAGCGGGAGACGCAGATACGCAGTATTTT.

For the CDR3, the DNA is TGCGCCAGCAGCCTGAAGCCTGAAAAACTGTTTTTT. Its protein is CASSLKPEKLFF. The V call is TRBV4-3, the J call TRBJ1-4, with unresolved D. The CDR3 is made up of 12 amino acids. The V gene's germline CDR1 is LGHNA and CDR2 YSLEER. V was clipped by 4 bases and J by 7 bases, with 7 bases between them.

The chain is built from TRBV19 and TRBJ1-6; D call uncertain. Germline loops: CDR1 LNHDA, CDR2 SQIVND (reference sequence). The V and J ends lost 6 bases and 5 bases respectively, with 11 bases between them. The CDR3 runs to 14 residues. The DNA for the CDR3 is TGTGCCAGTAGACAGACGAGTCATAATTCACCCCTCCACTTT. Protein sequence: CASRQTSHNSPLHF.

This clone was found once. This chain joins TRBV3-1 (or the pseudogene TRBV3-2) and TRBJ1-1; D possibly corresponds to TRBD1 (5 bases). The CDR3 has 14 amino acids. V lost 2 bases, J lost 1 base, and 8 bases lay in between. Germline loops: CDR1 LGHDT, CDR2 YNNKEL (reference sequence). CDR3 in amino acids: CASSQLQGNTEAFF. As DNA, the CDR3 is TGTGCCAGCAGCCAACTGCAGGGGAACACTGAAGCTTTCTTT.

The genes are TRBV6-4 and TRBJ2-2; D gene uncertain. The length of the CDR3 is 13 residues. Germline CDR1 and CDR2: MRHNA and SNTAGT. V shed 3 bases and J shed 2 bases, with 4 bases lying between them. DNA of the CDR3: TGTGCCAGCAGTGAACACAACACCGGGGAGCTGTTTTTT. It yields the protein CASSEHNTGELFF.

This chain joins TRBV5-4 and TRBJ2-7; D is possibly TRBD1 (6 bases). The CDR3 has 14 amino acids. V was cut by 7 bases and J by 2 bases, with 16 bases left in between. Germline lookup yields CDR1 SGHNT and CDR2 YYREEE (reference sequence). The CDR3 coding sequence is TGTGCCAGCTCTCGCAGGGGCGGCCCCTACGAGCAGTACTTC. Translation gives CASSRRGGPYEQYF.

This rearrangement joins TRBV28 to TRBJ1-4; 8 nucleotides match TRBD1. The CDR3 has 15 residues. The V gene's germline CDR1 is MDHEN and CDR2 SYDVKM. J lost 5 bases, V lost 6 bases, and 8 bases had no gene match. The CDR3 spells CASSLGQGLNEKLFF. DNA of the CDR3: TGTGCCAGCAGCCTAGGACAGGGCCTAAATGAAAAACTGTTTTTT.

This clone was observed a handful of times. The chain joins TRBV19 to TRBJ1-5, with 7 positions matching TRBD1. The germline CDR1 and CDR2 sequences are LNHDA and SQIVND (reference sequence). This CDR3 has 13 amino acids. V shed 5 bases and J 11 bases; nucleotides not matched to a gene: 9. The DNA of the CDR3 is TGTGCCAGTAGTTCGCCGACAGGGCAGGCCCAGCATTTT. The encoded protein is CASSSPTGQAQHF. Supplemented by reference TRBV19 and TRBJ1-5, the full variable domain reads DGGITQSPKYLFRKEGQNVTLSCEQNLNHDAMYWYRQDPGQGLRLIYYSQIVNDFQKGDIAEGYSVSREKKESFPLTVTSAQKNPTAFYLCASSSPTGQAQHFGDGTRLSIL.

The chain recombines TRBV12-3 or TRBV12-4 with TRBJ1-4, with a tentative D call TRBD1 (6 bases). V was cut by 9 bases and J by 8 bases, with 16 bases left in between. The CDR3 extends over 13 amino acids. Written as DNA, the CDR3 is TGTGCCAGTTCACAGGGCGTGGAGGAAAAACTGTTTTTT. It specifies CASSQGVEEKLFF.

In its sample, this clone was seen a few times. The CDR3 DNA follows: TGTGCCAGCAGCCCGGGGACTAGCGGGGTGAGGGGAGATACGCAGTATTTT. Protein: CASSPGTSGVRGDTQYF. V usage is TRBV5-8 and J usage is TRBJ2-3; 13 positions match TRBD2. The CDR3 length is 17 residues. J lost 5 bases, V lost 4 bases, and 10 bases had no gene match. CDR1 is SGHTS, CDR2 YDEGEE, per germline.

The chain is built from TRBV6-2 or TRBV6-3 and TRBJ2-5, with 9 bases fitting TRBD1. The V gene's germline CDR1 is MNHEY and CDR2 SVGEGT. The CDR3 contains 15 residues. Trimming at V came to 5 bases and at J to 5 bases, leaving 9 bases not matched to a gene. The CDR3 reads CASSRGQGPPETQYF. CDR3 DNA sequence: TGTGCCAGCAGTAGGGGACAGGGCCCCCCCGAGACCCAGTACTTC.

This clone was counted between two and nine times. V is TRBV4-3 and J is TRBJ1-2; 10 bases line up with TRBD1. V gave up 4 bases and J gave up 8 bases; unmatched junction bases: 4. The CDR3 length is 13 residues. Germline V gene lookup returns CDR1 LGHNA and CDR2 YSLEER. DNA for the CDR3: TGCGCCAGCAGCCGCGACAGGGGGCAAGGCTACACCTTC. Amino acids: CASSRDRGQGYTF.

This clone was counted a few times. The chain recombines TRBV7-2 with TRBJ2-3; 7 bases line up with TRBD1. Per the germline V gene, CDR1 is SGHTA and CDR2 is FQGNSA. V gave up 5 bases and J gave up 2 bases; unmatched junction bases: 4. This CDR3 is built from 14 residues. The CDR3 is CASSQDRNTDTQYF. The CDR3, as DNA: TGTGCCAGCAGCCAGGACAGGAACACAGATACGCAGTATTTT.

DNA for the CDR3: TGTGCCAGCAGCACGCGACAGGGGACGAACACTGAAGCTTTCTTT. This sequence encodes CASSTRQGTNTEAFF. The chain is built from TRBV7-2 and TRBJ1-1; 8 positions match TRBD1. J gave up 1 base and V 5 bases, and 6 bases lay outside the gene matches. The germline V gene encodes CDR1 SGHTA and CDR2 FQGNSA. The CDR3 has 15 residues.

The V and J genes are TRBV2 and TRBJ1-3; 7 bases align to TRBD1. After removal of 3 bases from V and 3 bases from J, the junction contained 8 bases not matched to a gene. CDR1 SNHLY and CDR2 FYNNEI come from the germline V gene. The CDR3 has 16 amino acids. The CDR3: CASSEHGQAIGNTIYF. Written as DNA, the CDR3 is TGTGCCAGCAGTGAGCACGGACAGGCGATTGGAAACACCATATATTTT. Variable domain in full (rest from reference TRBV2 and TRBJ1-3): EPEVTQTPSHQVTQMGQEVILRCVPISNHLYFYWYRQILGQKVEFLVSFYNNEISEKSEIFDDQFSVERPDGSNFTLKIRSTKLEDSAMYFCASSEHGQAIGNTIYFGEGSWLTVV.

The V call is TRBV4-3, the J call TRBJ2-7; the match to TRBD1 covers 7 bases. Germline V lookup: CDR1 LGHNA, CDR2 YSLEER. Trimming at V came to 0 bases and at J to 6 bases, leaving 5 bases not matched to a gene. CDR3 length: 14 residues. CDR3 loop: CASSQERGRGEQYF. The CDR3 nucleotides are TGCGCCAGCAGCCAAGAAAGGGGGCGAGGCGAGCAGTACTTC.

The rearrangement joins TRBV3-1 (or the pseudogene TRBV3-2) to TRBJ2-3, with 13 nucleotides matching TRBD2. The CDR3 covers 14 residues. From germline, CDR1 is LGHDT and CDR2 YNNKEL (reference sequence). Trimming at V came to 8 bases and at J to 8 bases, leaving 7 bases not matched to a gene. CDR3 amino acids: CASSPGLAGSTQYF. In DNA, the CDR3 is TGTGCCAGCTCCCCGGGACTAGCGGGAAGTACGCAGTATTTT.

The chain is built from TRBV4-2 and TRBJ1-6; 10 bases fit TRBD1. CDR3 length equals 15 residues. Germline lookup yields CDR1 LGHNA and CDR2 YNFKEQ. V was pared by 3 bases and J by 6 bases, with 2 bases of the junction left unmatched. The CDR3 reads CASSHGTGVNSPLHF. DNA for the CDR3: TGTGCCAGCAGCCACGGGACAGGGGTTAATTCACCCCTCCACTTT.

This clone was detected only a few times. J is TRBJ2-1 and V is TRBV11-2; 13 nucleotides align to TRBD2. Germline loops: CDR1 SGHAT, CDR2 FQNNGV. The V segment lost 4 bases and the J segment 3 bases; nucleotides outside the gene matches: 3. CDR3 length equals 16 residues. This chain's CDR3 is CASSSRTSGGYNEQFF. The CDR3 DNA sequence: TGTGCCAGCAGCTCCAGGACTAGCGGGGGCTACAATGAGCAGTTCTTC.